This T cell receptor beta chain was retrieved from a study of long-term antiretroviral therapy in people with HIV. General study results and limits: Regardless of time point, clones expanded before ART dominated the repertoire. The blood, collected between the mid-2000s and the late 2010s, was possibly taken under older ART regimens.

Clinicians in the United States treated all participants with HIV. V was shortened by 3 bases and J by 0 bases, with 15 bases between the two germline ends. This CDR3 spans 16 amino acids. Germline V gene sequence: CDR1 MDHEN, CDR2 SYDVKM. The authors ran the immunoSEQ assay, v3.0, at survey level. Clones were read by immunoSEQ multiplex PCR, and TCRdb kept only the in-frame ones, dropping some. The sample contains 20,000 to 25,000 clones, 70% to 90% of which appear only once. Concerning this clone: Its specificity is not known.

Sequences were derived from unsorted PBMCs, sampled 0.6 years after starting antiretroviral therapy. The chain is built from TRBV28 and TRBJ2-7; no definite D call. This sequence was found in a man between 60 and 70 years old with HIV. CDR3 in amino acids: CASSLQFLVRSYEQYF. CDR3 in DNA: TGTGCCAGCAGTTTGCAGTTCCTTGTGCGCTCCTACGAGCAGTACTTC.